The 25 T cell receptor beta chains listed next were all sequenced from one sample in a study of low-dose radiotherapy and immunotherapy resistance in tumors. Time point specified: after trial treatment. Documented treatment: LDRT plus nivolumab, ipilimumab, low-dose cyclophosphamide and aspirin (RACIN trial). Both TCRalpha and TCRbeta chains were reverse transcribed with V-gene-specific primers. The TCRs were subjected to amplification over around 19 PCR cycles employing a constant-region primer in conjunction with a V-primer adapter. A single record per CDR3 protein comes from TCRdb applying MiXCR to the reads. The profile covers some 100,000 distinct CDR3 sequences, with 20% to 25% appearing a single time and around 13% taken by the ten largest. The source material was PBMCs, sampled after low-dose radiotherapy plus immunotherapy. These receptors all stem from a female donor with ovarian cancer.

Many counts were recorded for this clonotype. The rearrangement joins TRBV15 to TRBJ2-2; a possible D gene is TRBD2 (7 bases). The CDR3 loop spans 16 amino acids. Germline CDR1 and CDR2: LNHNV and YYDKDF (reference sequence). V lost 1 base to trimming and J lost 4 bases, with 13 bases between them. In nucleotides, the CDR3 is TGTGCCACCAGCAGAGTCGTTAGGGGGGGCACCGGGGAGCTGTTTTTT. Amino acid sequence: CATSRVVRGGTGELFF. The whole variable domain, filled in from reference TRBV15 and TRBJ2-2, reads DAMVIQNPRYQVTQFGKPVTLSCSQTLNHNVMYWYQQKSSQAPKLLFHYYDKDFNNEADTPDNFQSRRPNTSFCFLDIRSPGLGDTAMYLCATSRVVRGGTGELFFGEGSRLTVL.

This clonotype was detected ten times or more. The J gene is TRBJ2-5, the V gene TRBV5-5; TRBD1 matches 10 bases. This CDR3 is 17 amino acids long. V was clipped by 3 bases and J by 5 bases; unmatched bases: 13. Germline CDR1 reads SGHKS; CDR2 reads YYEKEE (reference sequence). CDR3 region: CASSSPGQGRRRETQYF. In DNA, the CDR3 is TGTGCCAGCAGCTCGCCGGGACAGGGGCGGAGACGGGAGACCCAGTACTTC.

This clonotype was seen many times. The chain has TRBV28 and TRBJ2-1; 11 bases match TRBD1. The CDR3 has 14 residues. CDR1 is MDHEN, CDR2 SYDVKM, per germline. V trimming: 6 bases; J trimming: 5 bases; junction bases outside the gene matches: 3. CDR3 sequence: CASRRTGGNNEQFF. Written as DNA, the CDR3 is TGTGCCAGCAGGCGGACAGGGGGCAACAATGAGCAGTTCTTC.

This clonotype was detected ten times or more. The chain is built from TRBV14 and TRBJ2-3; 7 bases match TRBD2. The CDR3 covers 17 residues. The germline CDR1 and CDR2 sequences are SGHDN and FVKESK. The trim removed 0 bases at V and 0 bases at J, leaving 6 bases unmatched. The CDR3 reads CASSQDFGGSSTDTQYF. Here the CDR3 DNA reads TGTGCCAGCAGCCAAGATTTCGGGGGGTCTAGCACAGATACGCAGTATTTT.

As to this clonotype: A far larger clone lies a single base away; this is likely a read error. The chain links TRBV13 to TRBJ1-1; D not certain. V lost 6 bases, J lost 5 bases, and 4 bases lay in between. CDR3 length equals 10 residues. The V gene's germline CDR1 is PRHDT and CDR2 FYEKMQ (reference sequence). For the CDR3, the DNA is TGTGCCAGCAGTTTTACTGAAGCTTTCTTT. Translating gives CASSFTEAFF.

The genes are TRBV20-1 and TRBJ2-3, with 7 bases matching TRBD2. This CDR3 region has 15 residues. The V segment lost 0 bases and the J segment 6 bases; nucleotides outside the gene matches: 9. CDR1 DFQATT and CDR2 SNEGSKA come from the germline V gene (reference sequence). The CDR3 DNA reads TGCAGTGCTAGAGATTTCGCGGGAGATCGGGATACGCAGTATTTT. Protein sequence: CSARDFAGDRDTQYF.

This clonotype was seen ten or more times. The CDR3 reads CASSRENPHAGNSYEQYF. DNA of the CDR3: TGCGCCAGCAGCCGCGAGAACCCCCACGCAGGGAACTCCTACGAGCAGTACTTC. The chain has TRBV4-1 and TRBJ2-7; weak D call: TRBD1 (5 bases). From germline, CDR1 is MGHRA and CDR2 YSYEKL. The CDR3 is made up of 18 amino acids. Trimming shortened V by 4 bases and J by 0 bases, and 22 bases separated the two germline ends.

About this clonotype: The likely explanation is a read error, given a far larger clone one base away. V usage is TRBV6-2 or TRBV6-3 and J usage is TRBJ2-3, with D perhaps being TRBD1 or TRBD2 (5 bases each). CDR1 is MNHEY and CDR2 is SVGEGT in the germline V gene. The CDR3 loop spans 15 amino acids. Deletions cut 6 bases from V and 2 bases from J, with 15 bases between. The CDR3 sequence is CASRGSRGYTDTQYF. The CDR3 DNA follows: TGTGCCAGCAGGGGTAGCCGGGGCTACACAGATACGCAGTATTTT.

At least ten counts were recorded for this clonotype. This rearrangement joins TRBV20-1 to TRBJ1-2; D call uncertain. The CDR3 sequence is 16 residues long. Germline V lookup: CDR1 DFQATT, CDR2 SNEGSKA (reference sequence). This chain's CDR3 is CSPLPPGGVGNYGYTF. DNA of the CDR3: TGCAGCCCTTTGCCCCCGGGAGGCGTAGGGAATTATGGCTACACCTTC.

This clonotype was observed at least ten times. This sequence joins TRBV12-3 or TRBV12-4 and TRBJ1-4; 9 bases map to TRBD1. After removal of 8 bases from V and 0 bases from J, the junction contained 7 bases not matched to a gene. There are 16 residues in the CDR3. CDR3 region: CASGQGLGATNEKLFF. The CDR3 DNA follows: TGTGCCAGCGGACAGGGGCTGGGGGCAACTAATGAAAAACTGTTTTTT.

As to this clonotype: This likely came from a read error, as a far larger clone is one base away. CDR3 nucleotides: TGTGCCAGCAGTCGTTTAGGGGGAACCGGGGAGCTGTTTTTT. It translates to CASSRLGGTGELFF. The genes are TRBV6-5 and TRBJ2-2, with a tentative D call TRBD1 (6 bases). V lost 5 bases and J 5 bases, leaving 12 bases between the germline ends. Germline V gene lookup returns CDR1 MNHEY and CDR2 SVGAGI. This CDR3 contains 14 residues.

This clonotype was counted at least ten times. The J gene is TRBJ1-5, the V gene TRBV5-6; possibly TRBD1 for D (5 bases). Germline assignment: CDR1 SGHDT and CDR2 YYEEEE. Trimming removed 0 bases from V and 7 bases from J, with 8 bases in between. This CDR3 region has 13 residues. Here the CDR3 reads CASSLGGLQPQHF. CDR3 DNA: TGTGCCAGCAGCTTGGGGGGCCTGCAGCCCCAGCATTTT. Combining the CDR3 with reference TRBV5-6 and TRBJ1-5 gives the whole variable domain DAGVTQSPTHLIKTRGQQVTLRCSPKSGHDTVSWYQQALGQGPQFIFQYYEEEERQRGNFPDRFSGHQFPNYSSELNVNALLLGDSALYLCASSLGGLQPQHFGDGTRLSIL.

At least ten counts were recorded for this clonotype. This chain uses TRBV19 with TRBJ1-1; 7 bases line up with TRBD1. Germline V lookup: CDR1 LNHDA, CDR2 SQIVND (reference sequence). The CDR3 covers 14 residues. V was clipped by 10 bases and J by 1 base; unmatched bases: 9. The CDR3 region has the DNA TGTGCCACTCACCGACAGGGCGCGAACACTGAAGCTTTCTTT. Protein: CATHRQGANTEAFF.

In this sample, this clonotype turned up many times. This chain joins TRBV7-9 and TRBJ2-1, with 12 bases lining up with TRBD2. V trimming: 7 bases; J trimming: 9 bases; junction bases outside the gene matches: 10. The CDR3 spans 15 residues. Per the germline V gene, CDR1 is SEHNR and CDR2 is FQNEAQ (reference sequence). CDR3 sequence reads: CASTLRLAGVVEQFF. DNA of the CDR3: TGTGCCAGCACCTTGCGACTAGCGGGAGTGGTTGAGCAGTTCTTC.

This clonotype was detected ten times or more. The chain uses TRBV19 and TRBJ2-3; 7 positions agree with TRBD2. The CDR3 is 11 amino acids. Germline-derived CDR1 and CDR2 are LNHDA and SQIVND (reference sequence). The V and J ends lost 2 bases and 12 bases, in that order; junction bases with no gene match: 2. The CDR3 bases are TGTGCCAGTAGTATACAGCGGGAACAGTATTTT. This sequence encodes CASSIQREQYF.

This clonotype has a count of ten or more. The chain has TRBV3-1 and TRBJ2-3; 8 nucleotides align to TRBD1. The CDR3 covers 15 residues. V dropped 6 bases and J dropped 4; count of bases not matched to a gene: 9. Germline lookup yields CDR1 LGHDT and CDR2 YNNKEL (reference sequence). The CDR3 region is CASRSGTGGPDTQYF. The CDR3 DNA is TGTGCCAGCAGGTCAGGGACAGGAGGCCCAGATACGCAGTATTTT.

This clonotype showed up many times. This sequence joins TRBV6-6 and TRBJ2-7, with a weak D call TRBD1 (5 bases). V was cut by 2 bases and J by 5 bases, with 13 bases left in between. CDR3 length: 14 residues. The germline CDR1 and CDR2 sequences are MNHNY and SVGAGI (reference sequence). The CDR3 DNA reads as TGTGCCAGCAGTTACGCTCAGGGTGGAAACGAGCAGTACTTC. This encodes CASSYAQGGNEQYF.

This clonotype was detected ten times or more. The J gene is TRBJ1-2, the V gene TRBV18; D is unresolved. The CDR3 is made up of 13 amino acids. Germline CDR1 and CDR2: KGHSH and LQKENI. Deletions cut 2 bases from V and 6 bases from J, with 10 bases between. CDR3 nucleotides: TGTGCCAGCTCACCATGGCGTGGGGATGGCTACACCTTC. This sequence encodes CASSPWRGDGYTF.

Ten or more counts support this clonotype. A read error may account for a junction end that differs from germline. V is TRBV28 and J is TRBJ1-2, with a tentative D call TRBD1 (6 bases). The CDR3 is made up of 12 amino acids. From germline, CDR1 is MDHEN and CDR2 SYDVKM. CDR3 amino acids: CASSGTNSGYTF. In nucleotides, the CDR3 is TGTGCCAGCAGTGGGACAAACTCTGGCTACACCTTC.

This clonotype was detected many times. The rearrangement links TRBV6-2 or TRBV6-3 to TRBJ1-2; D remains unclear. Germline V lookup: CDR1 MNHEY, CDR2 SVGEGT. Deletions cut 7 bases from V and 3 bases from J, with 12 bases between. This CDR3 spans 13 amino acids. The CDR3 region is CASTNRPDYGYTF. CDR3 DNA sequence: TGTGCCAGCACCAATAGGCCTGACTATGGCTACACCTTC.

This clonotype has ten or more counts. The V call is TRBV7-2, the J call TRBJ2-1; no firm D call. This CDR3 region has 13 residues. V lost 8 bases and J 15 bases, leaving 23 bases between the germline ends. The germline V gene has CDR1 SGHTA and CDR2 FQGNSA. The CDR3 here is CASAERLPSSRFF. The CDR3 nucleotides are TGTGCCAGCGCGGAGAGGCTACCCTCCTCGCGGTTCTTC. The whole variable domain, filled in from reference TRBV7-2 and TRBJ2-1, reads GAGVSQSPSNKVTEKGKDVELRCDPISGHTALYWYRQSLGQGLEFLIYFQGNSAPDKSGLPSDRFSAERTGGSVSTLTIQRTQQEDSAVYLCASAERLPSSRFFGPGTRLTVL.

This clonotype was observed many times. The rearrangement links TRBV11-3 to TRBJ1-1, with 10 bases that match TRBD1. Per the germline V gene, CDR1 is SGHNT and CDR2 is YENEEA. The length of the CDR3 is 16 residues. V lost 0 bases, J lost 4 bases, and 5 bases stayed unmatched. CDR3 protein: CASSLDPRTGGTEAFF. CDR3 DNA: TGTGCCAGCAGCTTAGACCCCCGGACAGGGGGCACTGAAGCTTTCTTT.

This clonotype has ten or more counts. V is TRBV20-1 and J is TRBJ2-5, with D perhaps TRBD2 (6 bases). Trimming shortened V by 7 bases and J by 4 bases, and 10 bases separated the two germline ends. Germline V CDR1 and CDR2: DFQATT, SNEGSKA (reference sequence). The CDR3 covers 11 residues. CDR3 coding DNA: TGCAGTGGGGGGGACGGAGAGACCCAGTACTTC. This codes for CSGGDGETQYF.

This clonotype has ten or more counts. V is TRBV5-6 and J is TRBJ1-4, with 10 bases lining up with TRBD1. V trimming: 4 bases; J trimming: 7 bases; junction bases outside the gene matches: 7. Germline CDR1 is SGHDT and CDR2 is YYEEEE. The CDR3 length is 15 residues. The CDR3 region is CASSLRTGGSEKLFF. In nucleotides, the CDR3 is TGTGCCAGCAGCCTAAGGACAGGGGGAAGTGAAAAACTGTTTTTT.

This clonotype showed up many times. The chain recombines TRBV5-6 with TRBJ1-4, with no clear D. The CDR3 has 15 residues. V lost 1 base, J lost 7 bases, and 14 bases lay in between. Per germline, CDR1 SGHDT and CDR2 YYEEEE. The CDR3 here is CASSLYEGRGEKLFF. DNA of the CDR3: TGTGCCAGCAGCTTGTACGAAGGTCGTGGTGAAAAACTGTTTTTT.